The 7 T cell receptor beta chains given below trace back to one sample, sequenced in a study of shared clonotypes between healthy human individuals. Profiled with immunoSEQ multiplex PCR; TCRdb holds only in-frame clones, not every one. The data show over a million clones, approximately 96% seen once. Sequenced input: naive CD4+ T cells sorted from blood. Subset here: CD45RA+ positively selected. All receptors come from a man in his thirties or forties in good health.

This rearrangement joins TRBV6-5 to TRBJ2-1; no clear D gene. The V and J ends lost 6 bases and 0 bases respectively, with 9 bases between them. CDR3 size: 14 residues. Per the germline V gene, CDR1 is MNHEY and CDR2 is SVGAGI. Written as DNA, the CDR3 is TGTGCCAGCAGACGCGAAAGCTCCTACAATGAGCAGTTCTTC. Protein product: CASRRESSYNEQFF.

The chain recombines TRBV27 with TRBJ1-1; D possibly corresponds to TRBD1 (5 bases). CDR3 length equals 15 residues. Trimming left V 3 bases short and J 2 bases short, with 13 bases between. Germline-derived CDR1 and CDR2 are MNHEY and SMNVEV (reference sequence). CDR3 coding DNA: TGTGCCAGCAGTTTGCGCAGGGAATATAACACTGAAGCTTTCTTT. Its protein product is CASSLRREYNTEAFF.

The chain carries TRBV5-1 and TRBJ2-2, with 9 bases that match TRBD2. Germline CDR1 is SGHRS and CDR2 is YFSETQ. J lost 0 bases, V lost 0 bases, and 3 bases had no gene match. The CDR3 has 17 amino acids. CDR3 nucleotides: TGCGCCAGCAGCTTGGGGAGACTAGCGGCGAACACCGGGGAGCTGTTTTTT. Encoded protein: CASSLGRLAANTGELFF.

V is TRBV6-4 and J is TRBJ2-2, with TRBD2 matching 8 bases. The CDR3 loop spans 15 amino acids. V was pared by 4 bases and J by 3 bases, with 4 bases of the junction left unmatched. Germline values: CDR1 MRHNA, CDR2 SNTAGT. CDR3 coding DNA: TGTGCCAGCAGTGCTATAGCGGGGTACACCGGGGAGCTGTTTTTT. Protein product: CASSAIAGYTGELFF.

The rearrangement uses TRBV11-2 and TRBJ2-7, with unresolved D. This CDR3 region has 14 residues. The V gene's germline CDR1 is SGHAT and CDR2 FQNNGV. Deletions cut 0 bases from V and 1 base from J, with 7 bases between. The CDR3 DNA sequence: TGTGCCAGCAGCTTAGAAAGAATGTCCTACGAGCAGTACTTC. The encoded protein is CASSLERMSYEQYF.

The chain combines TRBV6-1 with TRBJ1-1, with 8 positions matching TRBD1. V was pared by 8 bases and J by 3 bases, with 11 bases of the junction left unmatched. The CDR3 loop spans 15 amino acids. The germline V gene encodes CDR1 MNHNS and CDR2 SASEGT. The CDR3 nucleotides are TGTGCCAGCCGACGTCCAGGGGGCTGGGACACTGAAGCTTTCTTT. Its translation is CASRRPGGWDTEAFF.

The chain carries TRBV7-2 and TRBJ2-4; no clear D. Germline lookup yields CDR1 SGHTA and CDR2 FQGNSA. Trimming removed 5 bases from V and 0 bases from J, with 23 bases in between. The CDR3 runs 19 residues. In DNA form, the CDR3 reads TGTGCCAGCAGCCTCCTTCTCCCTAAGTTGTACAAAGCCAAAAACATTCAGTACTTC. This translates into CASSLLLPKLYKAKNIQYF. Together with reference TRBV7-2 and TRBJ2-4, the CDR3 gives the full variable domain: GAGVSQSPSNKVTEKGKDVELRCDPISGHTALYWYRQSLGQGLEFLIYFQGNSAPDKSGLPSDRFSAERTGGSVSTLTIQRTQQEDSAVYLCASSLLLPKLYKAKNIQYFGAGTRLSVL.